These 23 T cell receptor beta chains were all obtained from the same sample, sequenced in a study of blood T cell repertoires in COVID-19. Measured with immunoSEQ multiplex PCR; TCRdb has only the in-frame clones, and not every one. Here the sample spans roughly 86,000 clones, around 85% being singletons. The source material was peripheral blood. The source of these receptors is a man aged 50 to 59 with acute or convalescent COVID-19.

This clone has just a few counts. This chain uses TRBV19 with TRBJ2-2; the D gene is possibly TRBD2 (5 bases). The CDR3 has 16 amino acids. Germline assignment: CDR1 LNHDA and CDR2 SQIVND (reference sequence). V lost 3 bases and J 2 bases, leaving 13 bases between the germline ends. The CDR3 sequence: CASSIWEPVNTGELFF. The CDR3 nucleotides are TGTGCCAGTAGTATCTGGGAGCCCGTCAACACCGGGGAGCTGTTTTTT.

This chain joins TRBV5-1 and TRBJ2-2; D unresolved. The V gene lost 5 bases and the J gene lost 0 bases, with 8 bases spanning the gap. The CDR3 sequence is 14 residues long. Germline V gene lookup returns CDR1 SGHRS and CDR2 YFSETQ. The CDR3 sequence is CASREASNTGELFF. The CDR3 bases are TGCGCCAGCAGAGAAGCCTCGAACACCGGGGAGCTGTTTTTT.

The V call is TRBV18, the J call TRBJ2-5; 12 bases match TRBD2. This CDR3 contains 17 residues. Germline CDR1 is KGHSH and CDR2 is LQKENI. V was pared by 3 bases and J by 2 bases, with 7 bases of the junction left unmatched. The chain's CDR3 is CASSPGRGLAGQETQYF. DNA of the CDR3: TGTGCCAGCTCACCCGGAAGGGGACTAGCGGGTCAAGAGACCCAGTACTTC.

This chain links TRBV6-5 with TRBJ2-5, with 8 positions matching TRBD1. Trimming cost V 8 bases and J 2 bases; bases outside gene matches: 4. This CDR3 comprises 13 residues. CDR1 is MNHEY and CDR2 is SVGAGI in the germline V gene. The CDR3 protein is CASFRTGQETQYF. The DNA for the CDR3 is TGTGCCAGCTTTCGGACAGGGCAAGAGACCCAGTACTTC.

Comment on this clone: Additional DNA sequences in this sample encode the identical CDR3. The chain recombines TRBV19 with TRBJ1-2; TRBD1 might be the D (6 bases). The CDR3 totals 13 residues. Germline loops: CDR1 LNHDA, CDR2 SQIVND (reference sequence). V was trimmed by 3 bases and J by 8 bases, leaving 13 bases between them. The CDR3 loop is CASSIVQGGGYTF. DNA of the CDR3: TGTGCCAGTAGTATTGTACAGGGAGGGGGCTACACCTTC.

The chain employs TRBV29-1 and TRBJ1-5, with D unclear. The length of the CDR3 is 10 residues. Germline V CDR1 and CDR2: SQVTM, ANQGSEA. V lost 6 bases and J 9 bases, leaving 9 bases between the germline ends. The CDR3 nucleotides are TGCAGCGTACTCGGTCCGCCCCAGCATTTT. Translation: CSVLGPPQHF. Variable domain in full (rest from reference TRBV29-1 and TRBJ1-5): SAVISQKPSRDICQRGTSLTIQCQVDSQVTMMFWYRQQPGQSLTLIATANQGSEATYESGFVIDKFPISRPNLTFSTLTVSNMSPEDSSIYLCSVLGPPQHFGDGTRLSIL.

V and J are TRBV18 and TRBJ2-7; 9 nucleotides align to TRBD1. J was trimmed by 1 base and V by 3 bases; bases with no gene match: 1. Germline CDR1 is KGHSH and CDR2 is LQKENI. CDR3 size: 14 residues. The CDR3: CASSPGQGSYEQYF. The CDR3 nucleotides read TGTGCCAGCTCACCGGGACAGGGTTCCTACGAGCAGTACTTC.

The V and J genes are TRBV10-3 and TRBJ2-6, with TRBD2 matching over 7 bases. The CDR3 has 19 residues. The J segment lost 0 bases and the V segment lost 3 bases, leaving 11 bases of the junction unmatched. Germline CDR1 reads ENHRY; CDR2 reads SYGVKD. CDR3 nucleotides: TGTGCCATCAGTGACTGGGGAGGGGAGGCGCCCTCTGGGGCCAACGTCCTGACTTTC. Translating it yields CAISDWGGEAPSGANVLTF.

This clone was seen a single time. The chain has TRBV6-5 and TRBJ2-7; D possibly corresponds to TRBD1 (7 bases). With 6 bases removed from V and 3 bases from J, the gap between germline ends came to 12 bases. This CDR3 spans 13 amino acids. Germline V lookup: CDR1 MNHEY, CDR2 SVGAGI. The CDR3 nucleotides are TGTGCCAGCAGGGCGGGACAGAGCTACGAGCAGTACTTC. Its translation is CASRAGQSYEQYF.

The genes are TRBV19 and TRBJ1-2; perhaps TRBD1 as D (5 bases). This CDR3 spans 15 amino acids. Trimming left V 3 bases short and J 2 bases short, with 13 bases between. Germline values: CDR1 LNHDA, CDR2 SQIVND (reference sequence). CDR3 region: CASSISGGLNYGYTF. DNA for the CDR3: TGTGCCAGTAGTATTAGCGGGGGACTAAACTATGGCTACACCTTC.

The chain employs TRBV6-2 or TRBV6-3 and TRBJ2-1, with TRBD1 identical over 8 bases. CDR1 is MNHEY and CDR2 is SVGEGT in the germline V gene. The ends lost 6 bases at V and 8 bases at J; junction bases unmatched: 9. CDR3 length: 14 amino acids. The CDR3 nucleotides read TGTGCCAGCAGCAGATCGGGACAGGTACATGAGCAGTTCTTC. Protein product: CASSRSGQVHEQFF.

CDR3 sequence (DNA): TGTGCCAGCAGCTTCCCGGCGGGAGATACGCAGTATTTT. Its translation is CASSFPAGDTQYF. The genes are TRBV5-4 and TRBJ2-3; D may be TRBD2 (5 bases). Deletions cut 2 bases from V and 5 bases from J, with 9 bases between. The CDR3 consists of 13 residues. In germline, CDR1 is SGHNT, CDR2 YYREEE (reference sequence).

The V call is TRBV21-1, the J call TRBJ2-1; TRBD2, the D gene given by the table, was not confirmed from the DNA. TRBV21-1 is marked as a pseudogene. The CDR3 spans 18 residues. CDR3 sequence: CASRLGRGLAGGPDEQFF. CDR3 DNA: TGTGCCAGTCGACTTGGGCGGGGACTAGCGGGAGGGCCGGATGAGCAGTTCTTC.

The chain recombines TRBV4-1 with TRBJ2-7; 9 bases align to TRBD1. Germline V gene sequence: CDR1 MGHRA, CDR2 YSYEKL. The CDR3 sequence is 13 residues long. With V trimmed by 3 bases and J by 6 bases, 3 bases remained unmatched. The CDR3 spells CASSQMDRGEQYF. Written as DNA, the CDR3 is TGCGCCAGCAGCCAGATGGACAGGGGCGAGCAGTACTTC.

Regarding this clone: Other nucleotide sequences in the sample specify the same CDR3. V is TRBV9 and J is TRBJ2-2, with D perhaps TRBD1 (7 bases). Germline V gene data show CDR1 as SGDLS and CDR2 as YYNGEE. This CDR3 spans 15 amino acids. V lost 4 bases to trimming and J lost 1 base, with 11 bases between them. The CDR3, as DNA: TGTGCCAGCAGCCCTCAGGGGGGGAACACCGGGGAGCTGTTTTTT. Translating it yields CASSPQGGNTGELFF.

About this clone: Other DNA sequences in the sample encode the same CDR3. V usage is TRBV12-5 and J usage is TRBJ2-3, with TRBD1 identical over 7 bases. This CDR3 is built from 14 residues. Per the germline V gene, CDR1 is LGHNT and CDR2 is FRNRAP. V shed 5 bases and J 1 base; nucleotides not matched to a gene: 3. The CDR3 loop reads CASGLGGGTDTQYF. The CDR3 region has the DNA TGTGCTAGTGGTCTAGGGGGCGGCACAGATACGCAGTATTTT. The full variable domain, with the rest looked up from reference TRBV12-5 and TRBJ2-3, is DARVTQTPRHKVTEMGQEVTMRCQPILGHNTVFWYRQTMMQGLELLAYFRNRAPLDDSGMPKDRFSAEMPDATLATLKIQPSEPRDSAVYFCASGLGGGTDTQYFGPGTRLTVL.

The V gene is TRBV18, the J gene TRBJ1-2; no firm D call. V was cut by 3 bases and J by 7 bases, with 6 bases left in between. Germline loops: CDR1 KGHSH, CDR2 LQKENI. The CDR3 is 11 amino acids. The CDR3, as DNA: TGTGCCAGCTCACCTGGGAGTGGCTACACCTTC. It yields the protein CASSPGSGYTF.

V gene TRBV12-3 or TRBV12-4 combines with J gene TRBJ2-7, with D possibly TRBD1 on 5 matching bases. CDR3 length: 13 amino acids. Trimming stripped 5 bases from V and 4 bases from J, with 12 bases between. The CDR3 reads CASSPRRVYEQYF. The CDR3, as DNA: TGTGCCAGCAGTCCCCGCAGGGTTTACGAGCAGTACTTC.

The chain joins TRBV9 to TRBJ1-2; D unresolved. Germline V lookup: CDR1 SGDLS, CDR2 YYNGEE. The length of the CDR3 is 13 residues. V lost 0 bases, J lost 2 bases, and 5 bases lay in between. This CDR3 is CASSVGGNYGYTF. CDR3 in DNA: TGTGCCAGCAGCGTAGGCGGAAACTATGGCTACACCTTC.

The rearrangement links TRBV19 to TRBJ1-2; D is unclear. CDR1 LNHDA and CDR2 SQIVND come from the germline V gene (reference sequence). The CDR3 has 14 amino acids. V lost 3 bases and J lost 3, with 11 bases in between. In DNA, the CDR3 is TGTGCCAGTAGTATGGGAGGGATCTACTATGGCTACACCTTC. It yields the protein CASSMGGIYYGYTF.

The chain links TRBV7-2 to TRBJ2-5, with 9 bases aligning to TRBD2. The CDR3 is 16 amino acids. V dropped 5 bases and J dropped 5; count of bases not matched to a gene: 12. Germline V gene sequence: CDR1 SGHTA, CDR2 FQGNSA. The CDR3 loop is CASSAPRGGRGETQYF. CDR3 in DNA: TGTGCCAGCAGCGCCCCCCGGGGCGGGAGGGGGGAGACCCAGTACTTC.

The chain joins TRBV5-1 to TRBJ1-1, with 11 bases fitting TRBD1. This CDR3 has 14 residues. J was trimmed by 10 bases and V by 2 bases; bases with no gene match: 7. Germline CDR1 is SGHRS and CDR2 is YFSETQ. This chain's CDR3 is CASSFGQGAYAAFF. CDR3 coding DNA: TGCGCCAGCAGCTTTGGACAGGGGGCCTACGCAGCTTTCTTT.

This clone appeared a few times. This rearrangement joins TRBV5-6 to TRBJ2-1; no clear D gene. CDR1 and CDR2 (germline): SGHDT, YYEEEE. V lost 0 bases and J lost 4, with 5 bases in between. There are 13 residues in the CDR3. CDR3 sequence reads: CASSLAMYNEQFF. CDR3 DNA sequence: TGTGCCAGCAGCTTGGCCATGTACAATGAGCAGTTCTTC.